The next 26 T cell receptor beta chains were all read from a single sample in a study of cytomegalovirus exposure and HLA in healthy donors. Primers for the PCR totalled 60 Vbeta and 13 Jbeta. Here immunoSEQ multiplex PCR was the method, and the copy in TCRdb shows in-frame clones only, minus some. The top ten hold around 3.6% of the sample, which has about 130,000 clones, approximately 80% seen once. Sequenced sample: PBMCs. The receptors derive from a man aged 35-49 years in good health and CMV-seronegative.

The CDR3 reads CASLVGGVSYGYTF. DNA of the CDR3: TGTGCCAGCCTCGTTGGGGGCGTCTCCTATGGCTACACCTTC. The chain carries TRBV28 and TRBJ1-2; D might be TRBD1 (6 bases). From germline, CDR1 is MDHEN and CDR2 SYDVKM. The CDR3 is 14 residues long. V was clipped by 8 bases and J by 4 bases, with 17 bases between them.

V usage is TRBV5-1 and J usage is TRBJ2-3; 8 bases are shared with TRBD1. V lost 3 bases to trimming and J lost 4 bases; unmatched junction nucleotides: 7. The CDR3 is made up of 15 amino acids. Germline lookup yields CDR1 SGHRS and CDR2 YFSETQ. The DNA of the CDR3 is TGCGCCAGCAGCTCAAGACAGGGGATGTCAGATACGCAGTATTTT. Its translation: CASSSRQGMSDTQYF.

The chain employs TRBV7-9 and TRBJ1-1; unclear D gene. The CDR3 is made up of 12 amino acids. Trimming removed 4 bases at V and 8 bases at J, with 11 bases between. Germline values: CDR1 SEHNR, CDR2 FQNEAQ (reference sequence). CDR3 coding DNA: TGTGCCAGCAGCTCCGGTCTACCGGAAGCTTTCTTT. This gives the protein CASSSGLPEAFF. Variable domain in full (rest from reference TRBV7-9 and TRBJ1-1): DTGVSQNPRHKITKRGQNVTFRCDPISEHNRLYWYRQTLGQGPEFLTYFQNEAQLEKSRLLSDRFSAERPKGSFSTLEIQRTEQGDSAMYLCASSSGLPEAFFGQGTRLTVV.

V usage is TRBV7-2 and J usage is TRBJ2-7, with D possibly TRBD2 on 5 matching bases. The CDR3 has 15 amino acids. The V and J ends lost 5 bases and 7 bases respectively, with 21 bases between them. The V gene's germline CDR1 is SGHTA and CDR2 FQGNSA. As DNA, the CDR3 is TGTGCCAGCAGCATAGGCCTACTACAAGGGAGAGAGCAGTACTTC. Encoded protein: CASSIGLLQGREQYF.

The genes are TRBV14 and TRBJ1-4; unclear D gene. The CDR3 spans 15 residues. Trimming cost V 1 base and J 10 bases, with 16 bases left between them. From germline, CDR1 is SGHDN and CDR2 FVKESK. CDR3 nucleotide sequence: TGTGCCAGCAGCCAAGTCACCGGGAGAGGCGGAAAACTGTTTTTT. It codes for CASSQVTGRGGKLFF.

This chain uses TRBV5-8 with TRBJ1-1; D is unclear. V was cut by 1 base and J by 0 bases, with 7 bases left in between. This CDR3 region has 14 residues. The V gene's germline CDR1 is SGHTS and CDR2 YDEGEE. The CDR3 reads CASSLSRLNTEAFF. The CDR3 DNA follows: TGTGCCAGCAGCTTGTCCAGGTTGAACACTGAAGCTTTCTTT.

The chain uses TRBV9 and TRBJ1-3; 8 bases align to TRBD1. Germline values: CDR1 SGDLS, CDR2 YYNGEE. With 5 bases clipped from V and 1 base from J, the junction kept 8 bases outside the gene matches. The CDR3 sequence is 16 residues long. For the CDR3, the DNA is TGTGCCAGCAGTCTGAATCAGGGGGCTTCTGGAAACACCATATATTTT. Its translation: CASSLNQGASGNTIYF.

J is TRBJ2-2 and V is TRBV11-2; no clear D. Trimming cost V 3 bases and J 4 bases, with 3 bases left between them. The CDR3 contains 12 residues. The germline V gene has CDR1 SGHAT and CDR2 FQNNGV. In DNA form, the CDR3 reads TGTGCCAGCAGCTTTAGCACCGGGGAGCTGTTTTTT. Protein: CASSFSTGELFF. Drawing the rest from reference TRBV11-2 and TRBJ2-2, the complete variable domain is EAGVAQSPRYKIIEKRQSVAFWCNPISGHATLYWYQQILGQGPKLLIQFQNNGVVDDSQLPKDRFSAERLKGVDSTLKIQPAKLEDSAVYLCASSFSTGELFFGEGSRLTVL.

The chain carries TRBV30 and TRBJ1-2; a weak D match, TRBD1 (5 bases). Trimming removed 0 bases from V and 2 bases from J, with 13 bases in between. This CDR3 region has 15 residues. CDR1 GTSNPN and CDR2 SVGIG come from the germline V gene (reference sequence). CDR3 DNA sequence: TGTGCCTGGAGTGTACGGGGGGGGGTCAACTATGGCTACACCTTC. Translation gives CAWSVRGGVNYGYTF.

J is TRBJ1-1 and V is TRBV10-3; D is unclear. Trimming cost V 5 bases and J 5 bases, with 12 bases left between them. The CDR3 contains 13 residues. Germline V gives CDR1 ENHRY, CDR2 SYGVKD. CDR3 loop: CAISPAGETEAFF. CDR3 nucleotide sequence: TGTGCCATCAGTCCCGCGGGCGAAACTGAAGCTTTCTTT.

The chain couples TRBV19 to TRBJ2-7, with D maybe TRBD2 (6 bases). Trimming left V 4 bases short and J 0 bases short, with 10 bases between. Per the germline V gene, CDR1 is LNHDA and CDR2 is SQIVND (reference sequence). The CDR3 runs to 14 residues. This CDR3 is CASSKGTLSYEQYF. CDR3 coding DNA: TGTGCCAGTAGTAAGGGGACTCTCTCCTACGAGCAGTACTTC.

The CDR3: CASSTRGGGILGKNIQYF. CDR3 in DNA: TGTGCCAGCAGCACCCGCGGCGGGGGCATTCTTGGCAAAAACATTCAGTACTTC. The chain carries TRBV7-8 and TRBJ2-4, with D maybe TRBD2 (7 bases). Germline V gene lookup returns CDR1 SGHVS and CDR2 FQNEAQ. CDR3 length: 18 residues. With 5 bases removed from V and 3 bases from J, the gap between germline ends came to 23 bases.

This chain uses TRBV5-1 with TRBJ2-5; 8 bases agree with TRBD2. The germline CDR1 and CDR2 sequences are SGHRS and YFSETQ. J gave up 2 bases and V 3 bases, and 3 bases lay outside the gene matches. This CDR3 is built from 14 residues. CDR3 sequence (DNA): TGCGCCAGCAGCTATATAGCGGGGCAAGAGACCCAGTACTTC. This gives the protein CASSYIAGQETQYF.

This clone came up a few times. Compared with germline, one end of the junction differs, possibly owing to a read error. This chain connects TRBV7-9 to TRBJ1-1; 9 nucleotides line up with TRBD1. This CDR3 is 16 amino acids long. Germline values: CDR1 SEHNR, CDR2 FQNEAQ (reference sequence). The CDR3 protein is CSSSSGQGSRSTEAFF. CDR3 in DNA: TGTTCCAGCAGCTCCGGACAGGGGTCGAGAAGCACTGAAGCTTTCTTT.

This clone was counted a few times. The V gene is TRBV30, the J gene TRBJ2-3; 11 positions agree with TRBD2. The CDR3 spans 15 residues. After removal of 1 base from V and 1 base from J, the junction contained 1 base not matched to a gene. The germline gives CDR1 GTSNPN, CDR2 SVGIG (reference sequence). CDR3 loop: CAWSGSGGGTDTQYF. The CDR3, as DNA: TGTGCCTGGAGTGGTAGCGGGGGGGGCACAGATACGCAGTATTTT.

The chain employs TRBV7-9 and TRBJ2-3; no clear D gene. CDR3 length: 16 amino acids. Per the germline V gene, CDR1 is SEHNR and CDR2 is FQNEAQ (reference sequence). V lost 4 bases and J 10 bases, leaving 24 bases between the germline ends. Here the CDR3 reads CASSSPLPPPPSSQYF. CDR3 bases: TGTGCCAGCAGCTCACCACTTCCCCCGCCCCCCTCCTCGCAGTATTTT.

CDR3 sequence (DNA): TGTGCCAGCTCACCGGACAGTAGACAAGAGACCCAGTACTTC. Protein sequence: CASSPDSRQETQYF. The chain joins TRBV18 to TRBJ2-5; possible D gene TRBD1, 6 bases. This CDR3 comprises 14 residues. Germline V CDR1 and CDR2: KGHSH, LQKENI. The V end lost 3 bases, the J end lost 2 bases, and 10 bases lay between the germline ends.

In DNA, the CDR3 is TGTGCCAGCTCACCGGAGGGGGGGTCCTACGAGCAGTACTTC. Protein product: CASSPEGGSYEQYF. The genes are TRBV18 and TRBJ2-7, with D tentatively TRBD2 (7 bases). CDR1 KGHSH and CDR2 LQKENI come from the germline V gene. The CDR3 spans 14 residues. With 3 bases removed from V and 1 base from J, the gap between germline ends came to 10 bases.

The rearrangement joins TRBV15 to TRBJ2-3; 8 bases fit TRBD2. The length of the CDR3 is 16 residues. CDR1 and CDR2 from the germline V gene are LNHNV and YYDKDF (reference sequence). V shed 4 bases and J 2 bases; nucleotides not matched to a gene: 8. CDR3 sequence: CATSTSGRGDTDTQYF. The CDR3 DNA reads TGTGCCACCAGCACTTCCGGGAGGGGCGACACAGATACGCAGTATTTT.

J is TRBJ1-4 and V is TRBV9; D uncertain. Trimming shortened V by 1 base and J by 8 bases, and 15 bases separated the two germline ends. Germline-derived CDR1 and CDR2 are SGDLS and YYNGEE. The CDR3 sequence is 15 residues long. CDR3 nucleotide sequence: TGTGCCAGCAGCGTAAGCACCAAAACTACCGAAAAACTGTTTTTT. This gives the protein CASSVSTKTTEKLFF.

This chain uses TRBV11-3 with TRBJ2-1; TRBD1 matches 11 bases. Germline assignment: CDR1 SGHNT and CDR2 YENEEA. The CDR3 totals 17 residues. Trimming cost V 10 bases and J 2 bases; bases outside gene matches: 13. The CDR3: CAKIPDRGLYPYNEQFF. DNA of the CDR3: TGTGCCAAAATCCCGGACAGGGGGCTTTATCCCTACAATGAGCAGTTCTTC. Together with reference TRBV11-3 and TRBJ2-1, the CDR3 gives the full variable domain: EAGVVQSPRYKIIEKKQPVAFWCNPISGHNTLYWYLQNLGQGPELLIRYENEEAVDDSQLPKDRFSAERLKGVDSTLKIQPAELGDSAVYLCAKIPDRGLYPYNEQFFGPGTRLTVL.

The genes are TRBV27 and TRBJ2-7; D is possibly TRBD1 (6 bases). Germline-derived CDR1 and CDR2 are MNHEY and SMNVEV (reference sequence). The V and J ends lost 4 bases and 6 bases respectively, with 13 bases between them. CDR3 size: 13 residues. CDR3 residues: CASSYASRGEQYF. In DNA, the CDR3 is TGTGCCAGCAGTTACGCCTCCAGGGGCGAGCAGTACTTC.

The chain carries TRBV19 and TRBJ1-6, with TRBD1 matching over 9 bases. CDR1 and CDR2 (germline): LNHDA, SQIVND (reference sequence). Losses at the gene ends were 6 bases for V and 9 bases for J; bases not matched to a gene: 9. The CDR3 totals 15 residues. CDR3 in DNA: TGTGCCAGTAGACTGTCCGGGACAGGGTTTTCACCCCTCCACTTT. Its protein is CASRLSGTGFSPLHF.

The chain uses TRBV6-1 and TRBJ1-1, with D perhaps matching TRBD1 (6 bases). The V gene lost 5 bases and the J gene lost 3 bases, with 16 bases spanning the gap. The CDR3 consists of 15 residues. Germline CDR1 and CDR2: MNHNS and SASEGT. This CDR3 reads CASSPRRGAYTEAFF. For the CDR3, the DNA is TGTGCCAGCAGTCCTAGACGGGGGGCTTACACTGAAGCTTTCTTT.

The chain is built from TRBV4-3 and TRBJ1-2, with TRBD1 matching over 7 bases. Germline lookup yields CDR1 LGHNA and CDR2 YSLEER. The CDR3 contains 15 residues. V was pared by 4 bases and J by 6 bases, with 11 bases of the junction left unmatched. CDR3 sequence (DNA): TGCGCCAGCAGCCTCACGACAGGGTTAACAGATGGCTACACCTTC. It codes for CASSLTTGLTDGYTF.

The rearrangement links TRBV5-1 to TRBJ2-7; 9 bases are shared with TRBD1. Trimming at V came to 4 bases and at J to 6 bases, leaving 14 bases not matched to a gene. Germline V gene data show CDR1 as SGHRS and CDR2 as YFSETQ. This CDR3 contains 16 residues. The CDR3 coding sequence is TGCGCCAGCAGCCCAAACCCGGGACAGGGACGTACCGAGCAGTACTTC. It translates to CASSPNPGQGRTEQYF.